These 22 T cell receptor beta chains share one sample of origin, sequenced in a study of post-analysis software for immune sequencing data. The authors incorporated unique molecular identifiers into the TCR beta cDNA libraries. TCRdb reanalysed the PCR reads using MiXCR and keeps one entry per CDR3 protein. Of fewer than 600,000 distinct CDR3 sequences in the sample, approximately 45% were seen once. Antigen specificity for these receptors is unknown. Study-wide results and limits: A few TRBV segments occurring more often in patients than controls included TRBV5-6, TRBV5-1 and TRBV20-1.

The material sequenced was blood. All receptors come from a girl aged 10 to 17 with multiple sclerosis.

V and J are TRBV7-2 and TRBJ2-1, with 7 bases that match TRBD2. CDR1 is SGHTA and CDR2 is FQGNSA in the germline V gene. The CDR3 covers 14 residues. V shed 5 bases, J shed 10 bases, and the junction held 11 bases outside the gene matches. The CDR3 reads CASSPGRQGGEQFF. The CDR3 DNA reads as TGTGCCAGCAGCCCCGGCCGGCAGGGAGGGGAGCAGTTCTTC.

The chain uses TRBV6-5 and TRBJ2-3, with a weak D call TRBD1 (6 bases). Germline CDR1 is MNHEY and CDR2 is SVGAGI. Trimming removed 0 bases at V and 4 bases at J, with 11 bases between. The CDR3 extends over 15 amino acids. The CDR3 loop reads CASSYSTGPPDTQYF. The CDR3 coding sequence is TGTGCCAGCAGTTACTCCACAGGGCCCCCAGATACGCAGTATTTT.

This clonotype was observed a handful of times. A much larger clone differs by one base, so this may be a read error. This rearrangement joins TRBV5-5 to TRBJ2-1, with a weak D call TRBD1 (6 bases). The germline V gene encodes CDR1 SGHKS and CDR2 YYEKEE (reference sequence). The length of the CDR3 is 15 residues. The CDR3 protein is CAGSYGQRSYNEQFF. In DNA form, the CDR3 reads TGTGCCGGCAGCTACGGACAGAGATCGTACAATGAGCAGTTCTTC. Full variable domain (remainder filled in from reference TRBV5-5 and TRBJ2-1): DAGVTQSPTHLIKTRGQQVTLRCSPISGHKSVSWYQQVLGQGPQFIFQYYEKEERGRGNFPDRFSARQFPNYSSELNVNALLLGDSALYLCAGSYGQRSYNEQFFGPGTRLTVL.

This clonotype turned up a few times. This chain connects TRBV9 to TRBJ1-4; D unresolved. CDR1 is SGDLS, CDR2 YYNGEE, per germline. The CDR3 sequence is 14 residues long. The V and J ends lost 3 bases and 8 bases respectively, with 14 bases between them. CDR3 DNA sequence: TGTGCCAGCAGCGCTAACTCGGACCCCGAAAAACTGTTTTTT. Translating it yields CASSANSDPEKLFF.

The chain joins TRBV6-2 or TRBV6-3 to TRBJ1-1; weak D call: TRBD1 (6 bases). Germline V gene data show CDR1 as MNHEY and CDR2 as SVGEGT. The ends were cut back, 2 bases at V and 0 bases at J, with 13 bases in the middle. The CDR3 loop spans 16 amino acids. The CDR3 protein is CASSYRLGQMNTEAFF. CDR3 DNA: TGTGCCAGCAGTTACCGACTAGGACAGATGAACACTGAAGCTTTCTTT.

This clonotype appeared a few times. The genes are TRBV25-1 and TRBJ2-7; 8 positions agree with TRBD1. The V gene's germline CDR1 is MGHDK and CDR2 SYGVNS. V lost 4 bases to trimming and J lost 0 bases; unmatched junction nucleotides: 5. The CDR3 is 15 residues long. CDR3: CASSGLGQASYEQYF. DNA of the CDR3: TGTGCCAGCAGTGGCCTGGGACAGGCCTCCTACGAGCAGTACTTC.

CDR3 nucleotides: TGTGCCAGCAGCTGGCGGGCTATAACCCACGAGCAGTACTTC. Amino acid sequence: CASSWRAITHEQYF. The chain combines TRBV28 with TRBJ2-5, with D perhaps TRBD2 (5 bases). The J call may be faulty, since TRBJ2-7 better matches the DNA end. CDR1 is MDHEN and CDR2 is SYDVKM in the germline V gene. The CDR3 runs 14 residues.

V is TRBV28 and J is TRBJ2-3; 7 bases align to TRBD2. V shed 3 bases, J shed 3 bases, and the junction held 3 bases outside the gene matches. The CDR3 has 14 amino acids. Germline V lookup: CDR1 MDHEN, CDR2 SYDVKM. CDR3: CASSFQGGTDTQYF. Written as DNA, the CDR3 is TGTGCCAGCAGTTTTCAGGGAGGGACAGATACGCAGTATTTT.

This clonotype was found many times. The CDR3 sequence is CASSLGSSYEQYF. In nucleotides, the CDR3 is TGTGCCAGCAGTTTAGGGAGCTCCTACGAGCAGTACTTC. V gene TRBV28 combines with J gene TRBJ2-7, with D tentatively TRBD2 (5 bases). CDR1 is MDHEN and CDR2 is SYDVKM in the germline V gene. The ends were cut back, 2 bases at V and 0 bases at J, with 5 bases in the middle. This CDR3 has 13 amino acids. The variable domain in full, completed from reference TRBV28 and TRBJ2-7, reads DVKVTQSSRYLVKRTGEKVFLECVQDMDHENMFWYRQDPGLGLRLIYFSYDVKMKEKGDIPEGYSVSREKKERFSLILESASTNQTSMYLCASSLGSSYEQYFGPGTRLTVT.

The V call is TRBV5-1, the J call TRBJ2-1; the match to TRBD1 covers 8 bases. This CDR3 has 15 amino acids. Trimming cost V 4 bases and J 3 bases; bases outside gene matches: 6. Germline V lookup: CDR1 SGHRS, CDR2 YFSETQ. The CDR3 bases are TGCGCCAGCAGCATTATGGGACAGGTCTACAATGAGCAGTTCTTC. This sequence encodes CASSIMGQVYNEQFF.

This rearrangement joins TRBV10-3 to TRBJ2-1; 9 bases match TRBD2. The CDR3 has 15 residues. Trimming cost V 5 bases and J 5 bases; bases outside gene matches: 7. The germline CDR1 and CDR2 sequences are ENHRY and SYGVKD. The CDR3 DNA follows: TGTGCCATCAGTAGTCCGGGACTAGCTCACAATGAGCAGTTCTTC. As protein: CAISSPGLAHNEQFF.

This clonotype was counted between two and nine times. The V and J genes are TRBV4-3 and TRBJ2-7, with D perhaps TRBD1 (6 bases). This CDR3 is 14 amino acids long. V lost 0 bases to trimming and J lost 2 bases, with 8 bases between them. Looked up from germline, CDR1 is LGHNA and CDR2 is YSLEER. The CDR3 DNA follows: TGCGCCAGCAGCCAAGATTCAGGGGCCTACGAGCAGTACTTC. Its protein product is CASSQDSGAYEQYF.

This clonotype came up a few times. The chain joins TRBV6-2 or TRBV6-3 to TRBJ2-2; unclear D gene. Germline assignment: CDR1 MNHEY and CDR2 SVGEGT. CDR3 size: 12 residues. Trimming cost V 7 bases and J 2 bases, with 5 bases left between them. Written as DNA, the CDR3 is TGTGCCAGCACTACAAACACCGGGGAGCTGTTTTTT. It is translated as CASTTNTGELFF.

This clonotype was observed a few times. CDR3 in amino acids: CASSDTFGAKETQYF. The CDR3 DNA reads as TGTGCCAGCAGTGATACATTCGGGGCGAAAGAGACCCAGTACTTC. V usage is TRBV28 and J usage is TRBJ2-5, with D perhaps assigned TRBD1 or TRBD2 (5 bases each). Germline values: CDR1 MDHEN, CDR2 SYDVKM. CDR3 size: 15 residues. Trimming cost V 5 bases and J 3 bases, with 16 bases left between them.

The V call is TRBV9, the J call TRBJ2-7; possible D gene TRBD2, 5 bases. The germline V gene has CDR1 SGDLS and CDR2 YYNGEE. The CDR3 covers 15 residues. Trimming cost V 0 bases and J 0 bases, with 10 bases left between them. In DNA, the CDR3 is TGTGCCAGCAGCGTAGACCCGGGGTTCTCCTACGAGCAGTACTTC. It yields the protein CASSVDPGFSYEQYF.

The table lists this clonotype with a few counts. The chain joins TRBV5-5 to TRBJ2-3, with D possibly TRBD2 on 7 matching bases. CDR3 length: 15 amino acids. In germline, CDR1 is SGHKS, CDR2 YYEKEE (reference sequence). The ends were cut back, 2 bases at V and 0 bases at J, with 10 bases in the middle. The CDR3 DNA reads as TGTGCCAGCAGCTTTCGGGGGGCAAGCACAGATACGCAGTATTTT. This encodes CASSFRGASTDTQYF. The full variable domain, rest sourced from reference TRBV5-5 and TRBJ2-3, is DAGVTQSPTHLIKTRGQQVTLRCSPISGHKSVSWYQQVLGQGPQFIFQYYEKEERGRGNFPDRFSARQFPNYSSELNVNALLLGDSALYLCASSFRGASTDTQYFGPGTRLTVL.

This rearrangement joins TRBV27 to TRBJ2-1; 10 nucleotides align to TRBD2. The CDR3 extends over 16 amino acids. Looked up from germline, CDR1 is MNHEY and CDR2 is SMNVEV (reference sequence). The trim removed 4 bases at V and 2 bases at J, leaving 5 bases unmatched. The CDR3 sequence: CASSSLLAGPYNEQFF. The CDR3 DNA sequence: TGTGCCAGCAGTTCGCTACTAGCGGGACCCTACAATGAGCAGTTCTTC.

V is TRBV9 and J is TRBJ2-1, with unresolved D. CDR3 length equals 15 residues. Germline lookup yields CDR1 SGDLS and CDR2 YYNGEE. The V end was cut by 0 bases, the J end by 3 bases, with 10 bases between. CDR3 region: CASSVAPEIYNEQFF. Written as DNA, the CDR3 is TGTGCCAGCAGCGTAGCCCCCGAGATCTACAATGAGCAGTTCTTC. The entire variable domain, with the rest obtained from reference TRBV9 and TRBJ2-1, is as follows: DSGVTQTPKHLITATGQRVTLRCSPRSGDLSVYWYQQSLDQGLQFLIQYYNGEERAKGNILERFSAQQFPDLHSELNLSSLELGDSALYFCASSVAPEIYNEQFFGPGTRLTVL.

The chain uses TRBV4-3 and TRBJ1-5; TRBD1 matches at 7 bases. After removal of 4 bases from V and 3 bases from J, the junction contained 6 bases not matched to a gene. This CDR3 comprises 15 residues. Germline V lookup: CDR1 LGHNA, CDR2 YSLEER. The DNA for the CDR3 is TGCGCCAGCAGCCCATCAGGGGGGCACAATCAGCCCCAGCATTTT. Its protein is CASSPSGGHNQPQHF.

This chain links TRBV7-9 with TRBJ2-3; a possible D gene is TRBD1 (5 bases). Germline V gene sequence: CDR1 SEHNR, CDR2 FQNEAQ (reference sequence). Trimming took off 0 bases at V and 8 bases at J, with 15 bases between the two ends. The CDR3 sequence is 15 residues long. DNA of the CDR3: TGTGCCAGCAGCTTAGCTCGGACAAAAATTGGTACGCAGTATTTT. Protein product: CASSLARTKIGTQYF.

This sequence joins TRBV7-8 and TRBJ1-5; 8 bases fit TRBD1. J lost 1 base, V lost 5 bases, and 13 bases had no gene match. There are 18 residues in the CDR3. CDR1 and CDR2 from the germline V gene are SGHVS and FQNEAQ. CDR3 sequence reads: CASSLMWTGRSSNQPQHF. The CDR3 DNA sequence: TGTGCCAGCAGCCTCATGTGGACAGGGAGATCGAGCAATCAGCCCCAGCATTTT.

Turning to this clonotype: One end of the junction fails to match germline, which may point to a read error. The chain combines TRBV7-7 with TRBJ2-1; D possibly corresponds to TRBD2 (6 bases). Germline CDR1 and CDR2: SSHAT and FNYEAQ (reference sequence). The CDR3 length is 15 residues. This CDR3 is CASSLEAGLNNEQFF. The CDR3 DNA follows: TGTGCTAGCAGCTTAGAGGCGGGACTCAACAATGAGCAGTTCTTC.